Here is one TCR beta chain with its context. Its target is unknown. The sample originates from a study of regulatory dendritic cells for organ transplantation. The CDR3 consists of 15 residues. Germline CDR1 and CDR2: MNHNY and SVGAGI (reference sequence). J was trimmed by 3 bases and V by 2 bases; bases with no gene match: 5. CFSE-labeled sorted T cells met regulatory or mature dendritic cells for more than four days. Here immunoSEQ multiplex PCR was the method, and the copy in TCRdb shows in-frame clones only, minus some. Among roughly 9,800 clones listed, roughly two thirds were seen once. The clonotype originates from a human donor in good health. This sequence joins TRBV6-6 and TRBJ2-7, with TRBD1 matching over 9 bases. The sequenced sample consisted of naive CD4+ T cells from blood cultured with dendritic cells. As for subset: CD45RA+ naive T cells. The CDR3 region has the DNA TGTGCCAGCAGTTACGCCCCGGGACAGGGCTACGAGCAGTACTTC. Its translation is CASSYAPGQGYEQYF.